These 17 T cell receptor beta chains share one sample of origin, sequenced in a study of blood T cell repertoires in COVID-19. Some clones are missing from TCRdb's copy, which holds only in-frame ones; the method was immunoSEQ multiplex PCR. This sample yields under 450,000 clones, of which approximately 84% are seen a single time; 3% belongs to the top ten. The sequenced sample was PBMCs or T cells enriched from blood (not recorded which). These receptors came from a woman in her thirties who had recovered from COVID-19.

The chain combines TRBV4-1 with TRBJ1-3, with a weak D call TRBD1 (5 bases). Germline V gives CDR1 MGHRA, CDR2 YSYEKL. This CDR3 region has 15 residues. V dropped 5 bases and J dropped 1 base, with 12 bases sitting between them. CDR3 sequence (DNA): TGCGCCAGCAGCTTGGACGGGGGTTCTGGAAACACCATATATTTT. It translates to CASSLDGGSGNTIYF.

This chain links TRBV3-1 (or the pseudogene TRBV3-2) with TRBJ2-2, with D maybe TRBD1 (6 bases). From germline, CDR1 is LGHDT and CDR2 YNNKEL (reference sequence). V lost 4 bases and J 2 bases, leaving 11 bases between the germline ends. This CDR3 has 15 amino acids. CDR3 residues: CASSLQGTNTGELFF. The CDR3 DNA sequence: TGTGCCAGCAGCCTTCAGGGGACAAACACCGGGGAGCTGTTTTTT.

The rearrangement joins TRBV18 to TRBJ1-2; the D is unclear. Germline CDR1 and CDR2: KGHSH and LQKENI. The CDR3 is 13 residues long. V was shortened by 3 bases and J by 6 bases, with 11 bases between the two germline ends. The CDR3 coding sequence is TGTGCCAGCTCACCCGAGAATCTCAATGGCTACACCTTC. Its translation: CASSPENLNGYTF.

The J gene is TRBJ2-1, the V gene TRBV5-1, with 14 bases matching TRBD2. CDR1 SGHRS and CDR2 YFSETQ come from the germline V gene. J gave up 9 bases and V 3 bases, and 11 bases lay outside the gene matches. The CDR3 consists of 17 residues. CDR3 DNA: TGCGCCAGCAGCTCAAACCGACTAGCGGGGGGGCCCGGTGAGCAGTTCTTC. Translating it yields CASSSNRLAGGPGEQFF.

CDR3 coding DNA: TGTGCCAGTAGTTCTTCTAGCTACACTGAAGCTTTCTTT. Protein: CASSSSSYTEAFF. The rearrangement links TRBV19 to TRBJ1-1, with D hard to call. Per the germline V gene, CDR1 is LNHDA and CDR2 is SQIVND (reference sequence). V was shortened by 5 bases and J by 3 bases, with 10 bases between the two germline ends. The length of the CDR3 is 13 residues. Supplemented by reference TRBV19 and TRBJ1-1, the full variable domain reads DGGITQSPKYLFRKEGQNVTLSCEQNLNHDAMYWYRQDPGQGLRLIYYSQIVNDFQKGDIAEGYSVSREKKESFPLTVTSAQKNPTAFYLCASSSSSYTEAFFGQGTRLTVV.

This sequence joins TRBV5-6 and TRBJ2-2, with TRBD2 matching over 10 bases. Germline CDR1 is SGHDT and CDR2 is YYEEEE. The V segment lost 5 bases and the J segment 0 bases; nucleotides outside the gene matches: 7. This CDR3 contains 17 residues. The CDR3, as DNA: TGTGCCAGCAGTTTTCCGGGACTAGCGCCGAACACCGGGGAGCTGTTTTTT. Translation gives CASSFPGLAPNTGELFF. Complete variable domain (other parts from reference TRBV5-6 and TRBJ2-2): DAGVTQSPTHLIKTRGQQVTLRCSPKSGHDTVSWYQQALGQGPQFIFQYYEEEERQRGNFPDRFSGHQFPNYSSELNVNALLLGDSALYLCASSFPGLAPNTGELFFGEGSRLTVL.

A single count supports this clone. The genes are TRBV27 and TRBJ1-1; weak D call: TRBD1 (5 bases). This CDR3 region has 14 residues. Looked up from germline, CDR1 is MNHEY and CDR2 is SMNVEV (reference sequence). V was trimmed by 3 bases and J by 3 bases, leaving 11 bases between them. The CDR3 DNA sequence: TGTGCCAGCAGTTTGTCAGGGCTGGACACTGAAGCTTTCTTT. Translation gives CASSLSGLDTEAFF.

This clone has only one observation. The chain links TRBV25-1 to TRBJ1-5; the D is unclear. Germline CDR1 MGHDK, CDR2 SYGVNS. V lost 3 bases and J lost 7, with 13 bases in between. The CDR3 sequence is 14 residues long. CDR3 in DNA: TGTGCCAGCAGTGAGAGGACTGCACGGCAGCCCCAGCATTTT. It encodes CASSERTARQPQHF.

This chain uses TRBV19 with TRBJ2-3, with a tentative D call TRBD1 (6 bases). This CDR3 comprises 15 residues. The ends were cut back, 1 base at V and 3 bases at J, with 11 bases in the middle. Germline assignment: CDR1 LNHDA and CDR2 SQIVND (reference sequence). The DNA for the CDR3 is TGTGCCAGTAGTATAGCGCACAGGGAAACAGATACGCAGTATTTT. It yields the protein CASSIAHRETDTQYF.

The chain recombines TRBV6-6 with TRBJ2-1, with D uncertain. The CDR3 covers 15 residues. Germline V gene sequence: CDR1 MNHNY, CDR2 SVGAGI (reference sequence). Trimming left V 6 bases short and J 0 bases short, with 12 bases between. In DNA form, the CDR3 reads TGTGCCAGCAGCCCCGACTGGTCCTCCTACAATGAGCAGTTCTTC. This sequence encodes CASSPDWSSYNEQFF.

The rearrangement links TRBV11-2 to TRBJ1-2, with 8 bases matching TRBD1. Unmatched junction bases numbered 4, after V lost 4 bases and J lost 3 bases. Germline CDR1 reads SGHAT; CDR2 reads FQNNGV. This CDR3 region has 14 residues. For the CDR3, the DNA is TGTGCCAGCAGCTGGACACAGGGGGACTATGGCTACACCTTC. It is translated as CASSWTQGDYGYTF.

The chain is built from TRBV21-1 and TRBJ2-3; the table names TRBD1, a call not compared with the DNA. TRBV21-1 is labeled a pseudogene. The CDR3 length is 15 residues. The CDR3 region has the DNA TGTGCCAGCAGCAAAGAGGCAGGGACATCAGATACGCAGTATTTT. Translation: CASSKEAGTSDTQYF.

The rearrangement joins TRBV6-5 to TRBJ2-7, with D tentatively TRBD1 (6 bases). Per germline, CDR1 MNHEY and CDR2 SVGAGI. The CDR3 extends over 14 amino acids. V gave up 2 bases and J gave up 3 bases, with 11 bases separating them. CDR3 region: CASSYQGSDYEQYF. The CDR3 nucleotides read TGTGCCAGCAGTTACCAGGGGTCGGACTACGAGCAGTACTTC.

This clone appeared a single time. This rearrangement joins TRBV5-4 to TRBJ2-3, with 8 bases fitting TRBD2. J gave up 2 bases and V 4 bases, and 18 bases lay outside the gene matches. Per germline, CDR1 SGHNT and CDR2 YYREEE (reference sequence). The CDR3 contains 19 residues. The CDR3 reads CASSRELSAGAISTDTQYF. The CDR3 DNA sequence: TGTGCCAGCAGCCGGGAACTATCAGCGGGGGCTATCTCCACAGATACGCAGTATTTT.

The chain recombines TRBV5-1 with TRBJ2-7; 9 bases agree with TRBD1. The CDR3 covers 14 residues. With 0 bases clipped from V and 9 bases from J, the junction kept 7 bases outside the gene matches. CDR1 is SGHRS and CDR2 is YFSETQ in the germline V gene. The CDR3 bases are TGCGCCAGCAGCTTGGGACAGGGGGACGTTTTGCAGTACTTC. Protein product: CASSLGQGDVLQYF.

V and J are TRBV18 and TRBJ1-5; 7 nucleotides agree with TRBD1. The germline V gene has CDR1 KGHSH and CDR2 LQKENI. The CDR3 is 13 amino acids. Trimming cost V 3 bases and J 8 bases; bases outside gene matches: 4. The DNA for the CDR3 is TGTGCCAGCTCACCCACAGGGGTGGAGCCCCAGCATTTT. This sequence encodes CASSPTGVEPQHF.

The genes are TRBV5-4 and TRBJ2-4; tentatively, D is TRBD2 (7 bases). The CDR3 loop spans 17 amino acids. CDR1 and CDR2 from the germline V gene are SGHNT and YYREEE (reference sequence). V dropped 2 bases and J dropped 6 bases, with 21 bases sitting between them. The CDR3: CASSLTPNLGGGNIQYF. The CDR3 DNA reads TGTGCCAGCAGCTTAACCCCCAACCTAGGGGGGGGAAACATTCAGTACTTC.